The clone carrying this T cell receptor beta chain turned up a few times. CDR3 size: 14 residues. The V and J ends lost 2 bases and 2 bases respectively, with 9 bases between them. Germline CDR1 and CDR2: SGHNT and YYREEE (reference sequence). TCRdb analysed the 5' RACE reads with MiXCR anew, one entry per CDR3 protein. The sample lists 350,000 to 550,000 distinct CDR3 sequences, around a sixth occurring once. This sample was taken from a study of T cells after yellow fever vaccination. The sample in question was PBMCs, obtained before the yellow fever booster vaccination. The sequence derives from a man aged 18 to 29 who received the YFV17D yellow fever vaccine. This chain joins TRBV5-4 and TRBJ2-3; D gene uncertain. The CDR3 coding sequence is TGTGCCAGCAGCTTTACTGGTACCACAGATACGCAGTATTTT. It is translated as CASSFTGTTDTQYF.